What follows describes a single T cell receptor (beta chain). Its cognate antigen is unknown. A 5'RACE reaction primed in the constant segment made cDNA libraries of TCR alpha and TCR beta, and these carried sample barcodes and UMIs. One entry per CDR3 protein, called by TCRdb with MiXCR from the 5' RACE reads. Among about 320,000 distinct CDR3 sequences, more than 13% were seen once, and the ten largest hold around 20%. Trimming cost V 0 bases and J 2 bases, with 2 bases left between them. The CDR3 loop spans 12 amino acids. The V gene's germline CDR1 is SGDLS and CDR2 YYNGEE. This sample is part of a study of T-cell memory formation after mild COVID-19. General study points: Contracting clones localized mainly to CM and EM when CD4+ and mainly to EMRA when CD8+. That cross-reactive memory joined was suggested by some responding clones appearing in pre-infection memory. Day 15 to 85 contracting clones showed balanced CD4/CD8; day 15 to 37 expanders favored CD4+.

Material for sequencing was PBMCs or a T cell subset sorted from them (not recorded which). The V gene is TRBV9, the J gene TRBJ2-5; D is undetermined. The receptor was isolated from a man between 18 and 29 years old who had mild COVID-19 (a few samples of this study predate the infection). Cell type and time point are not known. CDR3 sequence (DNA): TGTGCCAGCAGCGTAGGGCAAGAGACCCAGTACTTC. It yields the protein CASSVGQETQYF.